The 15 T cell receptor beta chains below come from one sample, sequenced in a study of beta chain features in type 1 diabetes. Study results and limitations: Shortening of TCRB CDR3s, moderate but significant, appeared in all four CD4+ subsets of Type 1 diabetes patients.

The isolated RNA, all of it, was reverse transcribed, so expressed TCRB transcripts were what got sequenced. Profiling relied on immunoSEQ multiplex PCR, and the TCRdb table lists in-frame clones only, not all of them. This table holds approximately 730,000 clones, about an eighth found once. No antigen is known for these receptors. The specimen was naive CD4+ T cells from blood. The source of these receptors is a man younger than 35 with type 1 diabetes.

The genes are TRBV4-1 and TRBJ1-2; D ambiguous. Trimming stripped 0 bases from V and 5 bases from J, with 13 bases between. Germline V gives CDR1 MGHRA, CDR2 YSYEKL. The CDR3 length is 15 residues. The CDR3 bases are TGCGCCAGCAGCCAAGAAGTAGTGGGAAGGTATGGCTACACCTTC. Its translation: CASSQEVVGRYGYTF.

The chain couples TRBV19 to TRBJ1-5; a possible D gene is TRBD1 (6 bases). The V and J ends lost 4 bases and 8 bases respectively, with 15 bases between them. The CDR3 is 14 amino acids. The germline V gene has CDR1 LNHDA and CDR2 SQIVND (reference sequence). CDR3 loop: CASSKGDTGEPQHF. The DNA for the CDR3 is TGTGCCAGTAGTAAGGGGGACACGGGGGAGCCCCAGCATTTT.

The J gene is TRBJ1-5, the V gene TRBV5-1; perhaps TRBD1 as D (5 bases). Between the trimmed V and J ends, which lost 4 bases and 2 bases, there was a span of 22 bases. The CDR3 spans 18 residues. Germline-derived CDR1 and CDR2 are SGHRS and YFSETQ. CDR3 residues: CASSDLAGTLSGNQPQHF. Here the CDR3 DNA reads TGCGCCAGCAGCGACTTGGCAGGGACCCTCTCTGGCAATCAGCCCCAGCATTTT.

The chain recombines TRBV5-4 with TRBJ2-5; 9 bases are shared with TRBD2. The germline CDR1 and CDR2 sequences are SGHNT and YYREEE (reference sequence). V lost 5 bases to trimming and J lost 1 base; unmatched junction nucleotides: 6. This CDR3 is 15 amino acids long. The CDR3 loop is CASRLAGALQETQYF. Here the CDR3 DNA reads TGTGCCAGCAGATTAGCGGGGGCCCTCCAAGAGACCCAGTACTTC.

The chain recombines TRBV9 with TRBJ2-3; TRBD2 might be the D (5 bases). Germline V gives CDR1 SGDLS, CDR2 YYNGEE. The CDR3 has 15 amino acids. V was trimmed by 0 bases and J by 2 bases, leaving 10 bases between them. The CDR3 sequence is CASSVGNGNTDTQYF. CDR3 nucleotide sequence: TGTGCCAGCAGCGTAGGAAACGGGAACACAGATACGCAGTATTTT.

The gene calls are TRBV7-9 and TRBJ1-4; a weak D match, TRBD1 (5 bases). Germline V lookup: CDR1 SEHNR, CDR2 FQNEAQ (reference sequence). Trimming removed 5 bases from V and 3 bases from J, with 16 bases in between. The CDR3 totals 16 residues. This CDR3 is CASSHQGGWPNEKLFF. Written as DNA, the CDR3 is TGTGCCAGCAGCCACCAGGGAGGGTGGCCTAATGAAAAACTGTTTTTT.

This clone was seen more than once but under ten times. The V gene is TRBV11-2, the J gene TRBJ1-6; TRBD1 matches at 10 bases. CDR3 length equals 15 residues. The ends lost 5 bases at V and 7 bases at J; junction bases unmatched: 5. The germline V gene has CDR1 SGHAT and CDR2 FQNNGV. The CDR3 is CASSVRQGANSPLHF. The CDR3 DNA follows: TGTGCCAGCAGCGTTCGACAGGGGGCGAATTCACCCCTCCACTTT.

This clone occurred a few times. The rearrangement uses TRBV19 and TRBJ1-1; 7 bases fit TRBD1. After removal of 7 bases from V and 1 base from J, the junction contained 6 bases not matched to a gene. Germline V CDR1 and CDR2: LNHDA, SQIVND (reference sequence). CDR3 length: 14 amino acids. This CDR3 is CASTRDRENTEAFF. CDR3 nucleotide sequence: TGTGCCAGTACCCGCGACAGGGAGAACACTGAAGCTTTCTTT.

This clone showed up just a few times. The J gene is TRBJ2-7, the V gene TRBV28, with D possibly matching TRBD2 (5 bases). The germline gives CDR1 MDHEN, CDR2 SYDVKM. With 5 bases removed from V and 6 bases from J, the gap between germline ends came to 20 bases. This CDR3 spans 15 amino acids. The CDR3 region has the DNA TGTGCCAGCAGTCTCATCGGGATGGCCCCACGCGAGCAGTACTTC. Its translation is CASSLIGMAPREQYF.

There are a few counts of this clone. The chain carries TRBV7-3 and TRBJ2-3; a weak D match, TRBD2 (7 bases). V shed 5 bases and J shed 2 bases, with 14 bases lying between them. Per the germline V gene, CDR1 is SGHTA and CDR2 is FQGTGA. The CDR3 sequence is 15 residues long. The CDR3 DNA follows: TGTGCCAGCAGCCCGGGGGGCCACTACACAGATACGCAGTATTTT. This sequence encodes CASSPGGHYTDTQYF.

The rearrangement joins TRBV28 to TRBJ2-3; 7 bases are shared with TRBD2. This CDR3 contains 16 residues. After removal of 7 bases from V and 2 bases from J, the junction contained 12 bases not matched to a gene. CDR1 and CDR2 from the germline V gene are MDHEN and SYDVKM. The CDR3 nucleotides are TGTGCCAGCACCCCTGGGGAGCGGGGATTCACAGATACGCAGTATTTT. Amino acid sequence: CASTPGERGFTDTQYF.

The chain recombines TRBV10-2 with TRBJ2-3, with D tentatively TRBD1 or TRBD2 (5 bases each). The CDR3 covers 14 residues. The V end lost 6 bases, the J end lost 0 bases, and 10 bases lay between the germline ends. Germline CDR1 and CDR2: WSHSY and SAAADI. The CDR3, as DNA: TGCGCCAGCAGGTGGTGGGGGAGCACAGATACGCAGTATTTT. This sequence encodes CASRWWGSTDTQYF.

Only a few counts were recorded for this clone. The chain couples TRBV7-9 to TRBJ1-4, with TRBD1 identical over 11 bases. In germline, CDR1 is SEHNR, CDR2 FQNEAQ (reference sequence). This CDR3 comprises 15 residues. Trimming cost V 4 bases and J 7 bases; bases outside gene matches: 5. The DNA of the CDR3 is TGTGCCAGCAGCTACCGGGGACAGGGGGTTGAAAAACTGTTTTTT. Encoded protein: CASSYRGQGVEKLFF.

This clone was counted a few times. In nucleotides, the CDR3 is TGTGCCAGCACGATTTCCGCAGGGATTCGACAGCCCCAGCATTTT. This gives the protein CASTISAGIRQPQHF. The V call is TRBV6-1, the J call TRBJ1-5; TRBD1 might be the D (5 bases). CDR1 and CDR2 (germline): MNHNS, SASEGT. The CDR3 sequence is 15 residues long. V was cut by 7 bases and J by 7 bases, with 20 bases left in between.

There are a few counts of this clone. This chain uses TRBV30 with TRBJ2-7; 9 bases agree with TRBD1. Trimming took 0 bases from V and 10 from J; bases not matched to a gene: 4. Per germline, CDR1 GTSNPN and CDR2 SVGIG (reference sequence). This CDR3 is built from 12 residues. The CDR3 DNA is TGTGCCTGGAGTGTACGACAGGGGGAACAGTACTTC. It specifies CAWSVRQGEQYF. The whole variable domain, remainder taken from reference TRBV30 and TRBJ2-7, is SQTIHQWPATLVQPVGSPLSLECTVEGTSNPNLYWYRQAAGRGLQLLFYSVGIGQISSEVPQNLSASRPQDRQFILSSKKLLLSDSGFYLCAWSVRQGEQYFGPGTRLTVT.